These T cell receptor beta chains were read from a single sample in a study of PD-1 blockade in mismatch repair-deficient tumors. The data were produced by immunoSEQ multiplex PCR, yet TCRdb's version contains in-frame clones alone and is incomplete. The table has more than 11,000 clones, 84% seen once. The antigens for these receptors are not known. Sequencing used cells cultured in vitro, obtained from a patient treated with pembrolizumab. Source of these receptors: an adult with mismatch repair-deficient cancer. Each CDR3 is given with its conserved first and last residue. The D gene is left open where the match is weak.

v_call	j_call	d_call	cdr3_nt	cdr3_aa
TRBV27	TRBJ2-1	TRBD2	TGTGCCAGCAGACACCCCTGGGTAGCGGGAGAAGGCAATGAGCAGTTCTTC	CASRHPWVAGEGNEQFF